The 13 T cell receptor beta chains below come from one sample, sequenced in a study of T cells after posttransplantation cyclophosphamide. Control samples came 1 year after myeloablative marrow transplants with methotrexate plus calcineurin inhibitor. Produced via immunoSEQ multiplex PCR; TCRdb's table is partial and in-frame only. The repertoire consists of roughly 14,000 clones, with about nine tenths occurring once and the leading ten covering just over 3.5%. The sample here was PBMCs, taken after an allogeneic stem cell transplant with a calcineurin inhibitor and methotrexate. The receptors were sampled from a male patient aged 45 to 59 who received an allogeneic stem cell transplant from an unrelated donor, was CMV-positive, and had chronic GVHD only. The graft donor may have given rise to some T cells.

This clone appeared a few times. The J gene is TRBJ2-1, the V gene TRBV29-1; TRBD1 matches at 7 bases. CDR1 is SQVTM, CDR2 ANQGSEA, per germline. This CDR3 comprises 14 residues. Trimming removed 6 bases from V and 6 bases from J; junction bases left unmatched: 11. CDR3 nucleotides: TGCAGCGTCCCGCCGGGCAACAGGGGCAATGAGCAGTTCTTC. It codes for CSVPPGNRGNEQFF.

This sequence joins TRBV6-5 and TRBJ1-1, with TRBD1 as a possible D gene (6 bases). This CDR3 comprises 13 residues. Trimming took 2 bases from V and 11 from J, leaving 15 bases between them. Germline V gives CDR1 MNHEY, CDR2 SVGAGI. The CDR3 loop is CASSYERQGNAFF. Here the CDR3 DNA reads TGTGCCAGCAGTTACGAGCGGCAGGGGAATGCTTTCTTT.

V usage is TRBV13 and J usage is TRBJ1-2; TRBD1 aligns across 7 bases. Per the germline V gene, CDR1 is PRHDT and CDR2 is FYEKMQ (reference sequence). V lost 3 bases to trimming and J lost 4 bases; unmatched junction nucleotides: 11. This CDR3 has 16 residues. The CDR3 DNA reads TGTGCCAGCAGCTTCGGACAGGACATCTTAGGCTATGGCTACACCTTC. Its protein product is CASSFGQDILGYGYTF.

This chain uses TRBV10-2 with TRBJ2-5, with 8 bases fitting TRBD2. V lost 11 bases, J lost 6 bases, and 11 bases stayed unmatched. Germline lookup yields CDR1 WSHSY and CDR2 SAAADI. The CDR3 has 13 residues. The CDR3 DNA is TGCGCCCTTCCGGGAGCGGGAGAAAAGACCCAGTACTTC. This codes for CALPGAGEKTQYF.

The rearrangement uses TRBV2 and TRBJ2-3; TRBD2 agrees at 9 bases. Per germline, CDR1 SNHLY and CDR2 FYNNEI. J lost 1 base, V lost 9 bases, and 8 bases had no gene match. The CDR3 consists of 15 residues. CDR3 loop: CARRGLAGRTDTQYF. CDR3 DNA sequence: TGTGCCAGGAGAGGCCTAGCGGGGCGCACAGATACGCAGTATTTT.

The chain couples TRBV28 to TRBJ2-3; the match to TRBD2 covers 11 bases. There are 19 residues in the CDR3. V lost 5 bases and J lost 1; bases outside the gene matches: 14. Germline CDR1 MDHEN, CDR2 SYDVKM. The CDR3 here is CASSGLAGGYLAGTDTQYF. The CDR3 DNA follows: TGTGCCAGCAGTGGGCTAGCGGGAGGTTACCTTGCGGGCACAGATACGCAGTATTTT.

The J gene is TRBJ2-5, the V gene TRBV14; 12 bases map to TRBD1. The ends lost 4 bases at V and 5 bases at J; junction bases unmatched: 20. Germline lookup yields CDR1 SGHDN and CDR2 FVKESK. The CDR3 runs to 20 residues. The CDR3 region is CASSLKIRDRGPTRRETQYF. The CDR3 coding sequence is TGTGCCAGCAGCCTAAAAATCCGGGACAGGGGGCCTACTAGGAGGGAGACCCAGTACTTC.

The genes are TRBV7-8 and TRBJ2-5, with 7 bases fitting TRBD2. CDR1 and CDR2 from the germline V gene are SGHVS and FQNEAQ. V lost 6 bases and J lost 5; bases outside the gene matches: 0. This CDR3 comprises 11 residues. As DNA, the CDR3 is TGTGCCAGCAGGCGGGGGGAGACCCAGTACTTC. Translation gives CASRRGETQYF.

The gene calls are TRBV9 and TRBJ2-5; tentatively, D is TRBD2 (5 bases). V lost 5 bases and J lost 0, with 8 bases in between. CDR1 and CDR2 (germline): SGDLS, YYNGEE. The CDR3 loop spans 13 amino acids. As DNA, the CDR3 is TGTGCCAGCAGTAAGCGGTACCAAGAGACCCAGTACTTC. Translation: CASSKRYQETQYF.

The chain links TRBV5-6 to TRBJ1-1; the D gene is possibly TRBD1 (6 bases). The CDR3 runs 13 residues. The V and J ends lost 4 bases and 4 bases respectively, with 11 bases between them. Germline CDR1 reads SGHDT; CDR2 reads YYEEEE. This CDR3 is CASSVGRGTEAFF. The CDR3, as DNA: TGTGCCAGCAGCGTAGGCAGGGGCACTGAAGCTTTCTTT.

This clone was seen once. The chain employs TRBV7-3 and TRBJ2-3; D call uncertain. V lost 3 bases to trimming and J lost 2 bases, with 12 bases between them. CDR1 and CDR2 from the germline V gene are SGHTA and FQGTGA. There are 15 residues in the CDR3. CDR3 protein: CASSFFPGPTDTQYF. In DNA form, the CDR3 reads TGTGCCAGCAGCTTCTTCCCAGGTCCCACAGATACGCAGTATTTT.

The CDR3 here is CASSLVLSNEQFF. The CDR3 bases are TGTGCCAGCAGCTTAGTGCTCAGCAATGAGCAGTTCTTC. The chain has TRBV7-9 and TRBJ2-1; D is undetermined. Trimming pared 1 base from V and 6 bases from J, leaving 7 bases between. CDR1 is SEHNR and CDR2 is FQNEAQ in the germline V gene (reference sequence). The CDR3 length is 13 residues.

The sample holds one count of this clone. The rearrangement joins TRBV6-6 to TRBJ2-3, with D possibly being TRBD1 (6 bases). The V and J ends lost 8 bases and 4 bases respectively, with 13 bases between them. Per the germline V gene, CDR1 is MNHNY and CDR2 is SVGAGI (reference sequence). The CDR3 covers 13 residues. CDR3 nucleotide sequence: TGTGCCAGCGGGGGCAGGGCGGCAGATACGCAGTATTTT. Amino acid sequence: CASGGRAADTQYF.